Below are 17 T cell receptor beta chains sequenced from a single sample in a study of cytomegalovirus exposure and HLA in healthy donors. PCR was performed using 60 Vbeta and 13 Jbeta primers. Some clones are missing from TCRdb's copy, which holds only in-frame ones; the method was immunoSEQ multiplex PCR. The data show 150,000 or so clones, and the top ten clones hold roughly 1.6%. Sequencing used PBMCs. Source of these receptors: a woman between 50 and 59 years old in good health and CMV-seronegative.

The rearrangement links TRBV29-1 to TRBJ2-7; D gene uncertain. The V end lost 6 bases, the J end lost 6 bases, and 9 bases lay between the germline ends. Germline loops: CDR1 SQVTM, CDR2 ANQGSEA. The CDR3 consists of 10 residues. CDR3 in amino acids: CSVGEPEQYF. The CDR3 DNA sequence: TGCAGCGTAGGAGAACCCGAGCAGTACTTC.

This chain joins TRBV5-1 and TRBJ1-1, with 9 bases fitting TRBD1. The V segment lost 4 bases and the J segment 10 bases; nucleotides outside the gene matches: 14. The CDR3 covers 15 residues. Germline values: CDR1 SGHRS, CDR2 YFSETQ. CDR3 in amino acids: CASSQKTGGEGIAFF. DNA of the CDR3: TGCGCCAGCAGCCAGAAGACAGGGGGAGAGGGGATAGCTTTCTTT.

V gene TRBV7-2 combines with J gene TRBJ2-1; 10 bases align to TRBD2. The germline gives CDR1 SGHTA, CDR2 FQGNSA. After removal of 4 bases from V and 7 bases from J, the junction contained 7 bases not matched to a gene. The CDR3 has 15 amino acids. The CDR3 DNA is TGTGCCAGCAGCTCCCTAGCGGGAGCGTTTAATGAGCAGTTCTTC. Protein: CASSSLAGAFNEQFF.

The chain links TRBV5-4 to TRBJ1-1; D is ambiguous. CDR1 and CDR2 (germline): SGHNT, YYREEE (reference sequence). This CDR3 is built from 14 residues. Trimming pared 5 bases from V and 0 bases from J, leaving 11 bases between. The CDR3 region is CASRTDAVNTEAFF. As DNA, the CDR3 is TGTGCCAGCAGAACAGACGCTGTGAACACTGAAGCTTTCTTT.

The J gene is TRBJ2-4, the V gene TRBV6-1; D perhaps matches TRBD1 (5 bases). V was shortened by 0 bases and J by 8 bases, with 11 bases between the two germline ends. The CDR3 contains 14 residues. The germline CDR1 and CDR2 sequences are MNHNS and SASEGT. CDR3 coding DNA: TGTGCCAGCAGTGAAGCGGCAGGGTGGGACATTCAGTACTTC. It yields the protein CASSEAAGWDIQYF.

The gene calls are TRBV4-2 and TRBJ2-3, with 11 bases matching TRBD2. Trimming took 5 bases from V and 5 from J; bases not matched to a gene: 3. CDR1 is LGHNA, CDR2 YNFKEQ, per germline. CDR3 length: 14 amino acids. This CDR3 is CASSSLAGEDTQYF. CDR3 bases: TGTGCCAGCAGCTCACTAGCGGGAGAAGATACGCAGTATTTT.

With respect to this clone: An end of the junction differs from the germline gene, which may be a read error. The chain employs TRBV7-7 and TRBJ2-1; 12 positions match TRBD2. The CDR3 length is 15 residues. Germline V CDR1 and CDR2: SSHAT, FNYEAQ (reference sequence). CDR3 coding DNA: TGTGCTAGCACCCGACTAGCGGGGGCCTACAATGAGCAGTTCTTC. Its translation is CASTRLAGAYNEQFF.

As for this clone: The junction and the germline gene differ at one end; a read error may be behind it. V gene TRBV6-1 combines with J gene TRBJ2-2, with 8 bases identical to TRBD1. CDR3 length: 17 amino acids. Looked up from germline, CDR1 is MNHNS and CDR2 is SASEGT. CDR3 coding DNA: TGTGCCAGCAATGAATTGGGACAGGCCGTGAACACCGGGGAGCTGTTTTTT. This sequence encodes CASNELGQAVNTGELFF.

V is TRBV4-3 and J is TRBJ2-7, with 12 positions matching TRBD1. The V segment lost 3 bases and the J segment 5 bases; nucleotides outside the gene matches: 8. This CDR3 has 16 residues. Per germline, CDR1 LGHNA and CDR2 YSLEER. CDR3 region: CASSHGTGTGGHEQYF. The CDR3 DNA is TGCGCCAGCAGCCATGGCACCGGGACAGGGGGCCACGAGCAGTACTTC.

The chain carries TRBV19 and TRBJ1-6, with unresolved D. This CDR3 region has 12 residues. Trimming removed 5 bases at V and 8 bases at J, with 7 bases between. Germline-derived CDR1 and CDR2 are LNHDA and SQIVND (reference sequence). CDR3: CASSEGYSPLHF. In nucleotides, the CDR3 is TGTGCCAGTAGTGAGGGTTATTCACCCCTCCACTTT.

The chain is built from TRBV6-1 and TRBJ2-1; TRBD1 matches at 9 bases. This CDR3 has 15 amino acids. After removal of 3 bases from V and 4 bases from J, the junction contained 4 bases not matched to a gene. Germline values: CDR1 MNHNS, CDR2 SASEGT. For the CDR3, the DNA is TGTGCCAGCAGTGACACAGGGGGCATATACAATGAGCAGTTCTTC. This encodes CASSDTGGIYNEQFF.

The DNA of the CDR3 is TGTGCCATCAGTGCAGGAGTAGCGCAACAAGAGACCCAGTACTTC. Translation: CAISAGVAQQETQYF. V and J are TRBV10-3 and TRBJ2-5, with TRBD2 as a possible D gene (5 bases). The germline V and J ends were trimmed by 4 bases and 2 bases, with 14 bases remaining between them. The CDR3 sequence is 15 residues long. In germline, CDR1 is ENHRY, CDR2 SYGVKD.

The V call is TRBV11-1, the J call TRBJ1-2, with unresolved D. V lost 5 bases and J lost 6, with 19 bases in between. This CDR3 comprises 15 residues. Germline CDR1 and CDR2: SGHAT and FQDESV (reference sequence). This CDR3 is CASSLRTQDPNGYTF. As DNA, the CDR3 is TGTGCCAGCAGCCTGCGGACTCAAGATCCCAATGGCTACACCTTC.

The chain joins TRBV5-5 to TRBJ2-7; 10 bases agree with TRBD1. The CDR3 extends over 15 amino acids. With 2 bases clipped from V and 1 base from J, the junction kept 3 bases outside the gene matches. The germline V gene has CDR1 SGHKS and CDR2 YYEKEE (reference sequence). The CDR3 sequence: CASSFLGQGSYEQYF. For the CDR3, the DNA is TGTGCCAGCAGCTTCCTGGGACAGGGGTCCTACGAGCAGTACTTC. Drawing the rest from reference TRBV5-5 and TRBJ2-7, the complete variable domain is DAGVTQSPTHLIKTRGQQVTLRCSPISGHKSVSWYQQVLGQGPQFIFQYYEKEERGRGNFPDRFSARQFPNYSSELNVNALLLGDSALYLCASSFLGQGSYEQYFGPGTRLTVT.

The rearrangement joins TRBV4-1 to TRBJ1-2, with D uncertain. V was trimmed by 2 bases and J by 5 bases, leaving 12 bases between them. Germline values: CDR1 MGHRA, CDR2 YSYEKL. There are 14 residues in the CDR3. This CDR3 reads CASSQSFAGYGYTF. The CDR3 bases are TGCGCCAGCAGCCAAAGTTTTGCCGGTTATGGCTACACCTTC.

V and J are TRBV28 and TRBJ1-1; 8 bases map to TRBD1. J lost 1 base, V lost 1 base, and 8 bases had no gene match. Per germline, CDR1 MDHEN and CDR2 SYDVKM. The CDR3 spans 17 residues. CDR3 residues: CASSLLRTGTRNTEAFF. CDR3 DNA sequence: TGTGCCAGCAGTTTATTAAGGACAGGGACCCGGAACACTGAAGCTTTCTTT.

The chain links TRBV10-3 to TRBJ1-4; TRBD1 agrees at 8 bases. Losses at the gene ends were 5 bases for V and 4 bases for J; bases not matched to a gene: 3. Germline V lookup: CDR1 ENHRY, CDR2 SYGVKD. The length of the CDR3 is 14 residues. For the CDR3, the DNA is TGTGCCATCAGTCCGGGACAGGATAATGAAAAACTGTTTTTT. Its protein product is CAISPGQDNEKLFF.